The 30 T cell receptor beta chains below all came from one sample that was sequenced in a study of blood T cell repertoires in COVID-19. Only in-frame clones appear in the TCRdb table, and some are missing; sequencing was by immunoSEQ multiplex PCR. In the table there are 4,500 to 5,500 clones, about 91% of which are singletons. Specimen: peripheral blood. These receptors all come from a man in his 70s with COVID-19, enrolled during active disease.

The rearrangement joins TRBV5-1 to TRBJ2-7, with 7 bases that match TRBD1. Germline-derived CDR1 and CDR2 are SGHRS and YFSETQ. Losses at the gene ends were 4 bases for V and 2 bases for J; bases not matched to a gene: 3. This CDR3 contains 13 residues. The CDR3 region has the DNA TGCGCCAGCAGCAAGGGACAGACCTACGAGCAGTACTTC. It codes for CASSKGQTYEQYF.

The V and J genes are TRBV30 and TRBJ2-7; 8 nucleotides agree with TRBD1. The CDR3 spans 13 residues. The germline V gene has CDR1 GTSNPN and CDR2 SVGIG (reference sequence). J was trimmed by 4 bases and V by 4 bases; bases with no gene match: 6. The DNA of the CDR3 is TGTGCCTGGACAGGGGGCGAAGGATACGAGCAGTACTTC. The encoded protein is CAWTGGEGYEQYF.

This clone was seen once. The chain recombines TRBV7-8 with TRBJ2-2, with 7 bases that match TRBD2. The germline CDR1 and CDR2 sequences are SGHVS and FQNEAQ. Losses at the gene ends were 0 bases for V and 2 bases for J; bases not matched to a gene: 6. The CDR3 runs 17 residues. In DNA form, the CDR3 reads TGTGCCAGCAGCTTAGCACGGGACTACCTCAACACCGGGGAGCTGTTTTTT. Its protein is CASSLARDYLNTGELFF.

This chain connects TRBV5-1 to TRBJ2-5; 14 bases match TRBD2. The germline gives CDR1 SGHRS, CDR2 YFSETQ. J lost 4 bases, V lost 3 bases, and 5 bases had no gene match. The CDR3 is 16 amino acids. This CDR3 reads CASSSGLAGARETQYF. The CDR3 DNA sequence: TGCGCCAGCAGCTCGGGACTAGCGGGAGCTCGAGAGACCCAGTACTTC. Looking up the rest from reference TRBV5-1 and TRBJ2-5 gives the full variable domain: KAGVTQTPRYLIKTRGQQVTLSCSPISGHRSVSWYQQTPGQGLQFLFEYFSETQRNKGNFPGRFSGRQFSNSRSEMNVSTLELGDSALYLCASSSGLAGARETQYFGPGTRLLVL.

The chain links TRBV10-2 to TRBJ1-5, with 11 bases matching TRBD1. This CDR3 comprises 17 residues. CDR1 WSHSY and CDR2 SAAADI come from the germline V gene. V trimming: 9 bases; J trimming: 6 bases; junction bases outside the gene matches: 16. CDR3 loop: CASGQGAGLRSVQPQHF. In DNA form, the CDR3 reads TGCGCCAGTGGACAGGGGGCCGGTTTACGGTCGGTTCAGCCCCAGCATTTT.

V is TRBV18 and J is TRBJ2-7; 9 bases align to TRBD1. Germline V gives CDR1 KGHSH, CDR2 LQKENI. V shed 6 bases, J shed 5 bases, and the junction held 11 bases outside the gene matches. The CDR3 is made up of 15 amino acids. The CDR3 sequence is CASSRSGTGWNEQYF. The CDR3 coding sequence is TGTGCCAGCTCCAGATCCGGGACAGGGTGGAACGAGCAGTACTTC.

The chain has TRBV30 and TRBJ1-1, with 12 nucleotides matching TRBD1. The CDR3 is 14 residues long. From germline, CDR1 is GTSNPN and CDR2 SVGIG (reference sequence). Losses at the gene ends were 3 bases for V and 6 bases for J; bases not matched to a gene: 5. The chain's CDR3 is CAWSPGTGGPEAFF. The CDR3 DNA reads as TGTGCCTGGAGCCCCGGGACAGGGGGCCCTGAAGCTTTCTTT.

This chain joins TRBV29-1 and TRBJ1-2, with D possibly TRBD1 on 6 matching bases. Trimming stripped 3 bases from V and 4 bases from J, with 15 bases between. This CDR3 contains 14 residues. Germline values: CDR1 SQVTM, CDR2 ANQGSEA. The DNA of the CDR3 is TGCAGCGTTGACAGGGGACCCCCGAGCTATGGCTACACCTTC. Translation gives CSVDRGPPSYGYTF.

The chain links TRBV29-1 to TRBJ1-4; a possible D gene is TRBD1 (5 bases). Per the germline V gene, CDR1 is SQVTM and CDR2 is ANQGSEA. The CDR3 sequence is 14 residues long. The V end was cut by 7 bases, the J end by 4 bases, with 16 bases between. This CDR3 is CSAAPDIFNEKLFF. The DNA of the CDR3 is TGCAGCGCCGCCCCGGACATTTTTAATGAAAAACTGTTTTTT.

The V and J genes are TRBV7-9 and TRBJ1-1, with D uncertain. Germline V gene lookup returns CDR1 SEHNR and CDR2 FQNEAQ (reference sequence). This CDR3 is built from 13 residues. The V and J ends lost 4 bases and 0 bases respectively, with 6 bases between them. CDR3 protein: CASSYTVNTEAFF. CDR3 coding DNA: TGTGCCAGCAGCTATACGGTGAACACTGAAGCTTTCTTT.

The gene calls are TRBV3-1 (or the pseudogene TRBV3-2) and TRBJ2-1; D might be TRBD2 (6 bases). CDR1 is LGHDT, CDR2 YNNKEL, per germline (reference sequence). The CDR3 has 12 residues. V was shortened by 4 bases and J by 12 bases, with 13 bases between the two germline ends. The CDR3 reads CASSPSGWGQFF. The CDR3 DNA reads TGTGCCAGCAGCCCGAGCGGGTGGGGGCAGTTCTTC.

The chain has TRBV5-1 and TRBJ2-1; 10 bases align to TRBD1. Germline V CDR1 and CDR2: SGHRS, YFSETQ. Germline trimming cut 1 base from V and 12 bases from J; bases unmatched to any gene: 13. There are 16 residues in the CDR3. The CDR3 DNA is TGCGCCAGCAGCTTGAGCGGGGGACAGGGGTTCGTTGGGCAGTTCTTC. Residues: CASSLSGGQGFVGQFF. Based on the CDR3 plus reference TRBV5-1 and TRBJ2-1, the full variable domain is KAGVTQTPRYLIKTRGQQVTLSCSPISGHRSVSWYQQTPGQGLQFLFEYFSETQRNKGNFPGRFSGRQFSNSRSEMNVSTLELGDSALYLCASSLSGGQGFVGQFFGPGTRLTVL.

The rearrangement joins TRBV6-6 to TRBJ2-7, with TRBD1 matching 7 bases. There are 15 residues in the CDR3. J lost 2 bases, V lost 5 bases, and 9 bases had no gene match. CDR1 is MNHNY, CDR2 SVGAGI, per germline (reference sequence). The CDR3 bases are TGTGCCAGCAGTGACGGGACAGTCAGCACCTACGAGCAGTACTTC. Translated: CASSDGTVSTYEQYF.

The genes are TRBV29-1 and TRBJ2-3, with D possibly being TRBD2 (6 bases). Per germline, CDR1 SQVTM and CDR2 ANQGSEA. The CDR3 extends over 16 amino acids. Trimming stripped 6 bases from V and 2 bases from J, with 21 bases between. CDR3 DNA: TGCAGCGTCCCGCCCGGGTGGGGGGATAACACAGATACGCAGTATTTT. Amino acid sequence: CSVPPGWGDNTDTQYF.

The chain is built from TRBV6-5 and TRBJ2-1; no clear D. The V end lost 7 bases, the J end lost 3 bases, and 10 bases lay between the germline ends. Germline assignment: CDR1 MNHEY and CDR2 SVGAGI. The CDR3 extends over 13 amino acids. The CDR3 is CASTLMNYNEQFF. CDR3 nucleotides: TGTGCCAGCACGCTAATGAACTACAATGAGCAGTTCTTC.

V gene TRBV7-9 combines with J gene TRBJ1-2; D remains ambiguous. In germline, CDR1 is SEHNR, CDR2 FQNEAQ (reference sequence). This CDR3 has 14 amino acids. The ends were cut back, 3 bases at V and 5 bases at J, with 13 bases in the middle. DNA for the CDR3: TGTGCCAGCAGCTTTACAGAGTCGGGGTATGGCTACACCTTC. Its protein product is CASSFTESGYGYTF.

In this sample, this clone turned up once. The chain is built from TRBV12-5 and TRBJ2-1; D may be TRBD2 (6 bases). The CDR3 is 14 residues long. Trimming shortened V by 1 base and J by 3 bases, and 7 bases separated the two germline ends. Germline assignment: CDR1 LGHNT and CDR2 FRNRAP. CDR3 protein: CASGLGGGYNEQFF. DNA for the CDR3: TGTGCTAGTGGTTTGGGGGGAGGCTACAATGAGCAGTTCTTC.

The chain uses TRBV7-6 and TRBJ2-7; the match to TRBD1 covers 9 bases. With 5 bases clipped from V and 2 bases from J, the junction kept 4 bases outside the gene matches. This CDR3 is built from 14 residues. Germline assignment: CDR1 SGHVS and CDR2 FNYEAQ. Here the CDR3 DNA reads TGTGCCAGCAGCCCGGGACAGGGAGCCTACGAGCAGTACTTC. Protein product: CASSPGQGAYEQYF.

The rearrangement joins TRBV11-2 to TRBJ2-1; D call uncertain. V lost 3 bases and J lost 2, with 8 bases in between. Germline values: CDR1 SGHAT, CDR2 FQNNGV. The CDR3 sequence is 14 residues long. For the CDR3, the DNA is TGTGCCAGCAGCTTGAGACAAGCCTACAATGAGCAGTTCTTC. This gives the protein CASSLRQAYNEQFF.

The chain carries TRBV30 and TRBJ2-2, with D tentatively TRBD2 (5 bases). The CDR3 runs 14 residues. V was shortened by 5 bases and J by 3 bases, with 13 bases between the two germline ends. Germline V gives CDR1 GTSNPN, CDR2 SVGIG (reference sequence). As DNA, the CDR3 is TGTGCCTGGGGCCCTACGGGATACACCGGGGAGCTGTTTTTT. Translated: CAWGPTGYTGELFF.

The chain couples TRBV2 to TRBJ2-7; TRBD1 is a possible D gene (6 bases). The ends were cut back, 8 bases at V and 2 bases at J, with 13 bases in the middle. The CDR3 sequence is 13 residues long. Germline CDR1 reads SNHLY; CDR2 reads FYNNEI. This chain's CDR3 is CASSNQGPYEQYF. The CDR3 DNA reads as TGTGCCAGCTCGAATCAGGGGCCCTACGAGCAGTACTTC.

CDR3 residues: CASSLDRVGNTIYF. The CDR3, as DNA: TGTGCCAGCAGCCTGGACAGGGTTGGAAACACCATATATTTT. The chain is built from TRBV6-5 and TRBJ1-3, with TRBD1 matching over 8 bases. This CDR3 comprises 14 residues. Germline V CDR1 and CDR2: MNHEY, SVGAGI. The V gene end was trimmed by 6 bases and the J gene end by 3 bases; junction bases not matched to a gene: 4.

The genes are TRBV7-2 and TRBJ2-5; D may be TRBD1 (5 bases). The CDR3 has 13 residues. Germline assignment: CDR1 SGHTA and CDR2 FQGNSA. V was cut by 5 bases and J by 7 bases, with 14 bases left in between. CDR3 nucleotides: TGTGCCAGCAGCCCCCGACAGTCCGGGACCCAGTACTTC. The encoded protein is CASSPRQSGTQYF. Based on the CDR3 plus reference TRBV7-2 and TRBJ2-5, the full variable domain is GAGVSQSPSNKVTEKGKDVELRCDPISGHTALYWYRQSLGQGLEFLIYFQGNSAPDKSGLPSDRFSAERTGGSVSTLTIQRTQQEDSAVYLCASSPRQSGTQYFGPGTRLLVL.

The chain combines TRBV11-3 with TRBJ2-7, with TRBD2 identical over 10 bases. The CDR3 spans 14 residues. Germline lookup yields CDR1 SGHNT and CDR2 YENEEA. V lost 5 bases to trimming and J lost 5 bases; unmatched junction nucleotides: 6. CDR3 sequence: CASSPSGRGNEQYF. The CDR3 DNA reads TGTGCCAGCAGCCCAAGCGGGAGGGGGAACGAGCAGTACTTC. Looking up the rest from reference TRBV11-3 and TRBJ2-7 gives the full variable domain: EAGVVQSPRYKIIEKKQPVAFWCNPISGHNTLYWYLQNLGQGPELLIRYENEEAVDDSQLPKDRFSAERLKGVDSTLKIQPAELGDSAVYLCASSPSGRGNEQYFGPGTRLTVT.

In its sample, this clone was seen once. The chain is built from TRBV2 and TRBJ1-5; weak D call: TRBD1 (5 bases). The V gene lost 6 bases and the J gene lost 5 bases, with 17 bases spanning the gap. Germline CDR1 SNHLY, CDR2 FYNNEI. The CDR3 is made up of 15 amino acids. CDR3: CASSVGQGRHQPQHF. CDR3 nucleotides: TGTGCCAGCAGCGTCGGGCAGGGAAGGCATCAGCCCCAGCATTTT.

The chain combines TRBV11-3 with TRBJ2-2; a possible D gene is TRBD2 (6 bases). The V end was cut by 5 bases, the J end by 7 bases, with 11 bases between. The CDR3 contains 13 residues. CDR1 is SGHNT, CDR2 YENEEA, per germline. CDR3 residues: CASSPQRVGELFF. The DNA of the CDR3 is TGTGCCAGCAGCCCTCAGCGGGTCGGGGAGCTGTTTTTT.

The chain recombines TRBV7-9 with TRBJ2-1; tentatively, D is TRBD2 (5 bases). Trimming took off 4 bases at V and 2 bases at J, with 15 bases between the two ends. The CDR3 has 16 amino acids. Germline CDR1 and CDR2: SEHNR and FQNEAQ (reference sequence). CDR3 loop: CASSSSVGGPYNEQFF. The CDR3 DNA sequence: TGTGCCAGCAGCTCGTCGGTGGGCGGGCCCTACAATGAGCAGTTCTTC.

This chain uses TRBV19 with TRBJ2-3; D might be TRBD2 (5 bases). CDR1 and CDR2 (germline): LNHDA, SQIVND (reference sequence). The CDR3 has 15 residues. V gave up 3 bases and J gave up 3 bases, with 13 bases separating them. The DNA for the CDR3 is TGTGCCAGTAGTATCGGGGTGACGGAGACAGATACGCAGTATTTT. This encodes CASSIGVTETDTQYF.

The rearrangement joins TRBV6-5 to TRBJ1-1; tentative D call: TRBD1 (5 bases). CDR1 is MNHEY, CDR2 SVGAGI, per germline. CDR3 length equals 13 residues. Trimming took 8 bases from V and 1 from J, leaving 11 bases between them. CDR3 coding DNA: TGTGCCAGCGCCGATACAGGGAACACTGAAGCTTTCTTT. It encodes CASADTGNTEAFF.

This chain links TRBV4-1 with TRBJ2-7, with D perhaps matching TRBD2 (6 bases). This CDR3 region has 17 residues. V gave up 4 bases and J gave up 0 bases, with 19 bases separating them. Germline V gene sequence: CDR1 MGHRA, CDR2 YSYEKL. The CDR3: CASSRSLGTSSSYEQYF. CDR3 in DNA: TGCGCCAGCAGCCGTTCATTGGGGACTTCTAGCTCCTACGAGCAGTACTTC.